The source of this T cell receptor beta chain is a study of OX40 agonist ivuxolimab in advanced cancers. In the study overall: Administration of intravenous ivuxolimab to patients occurred every 2 weeks at 0.01 to 10 mg/kg. Prior therapy, whether anti-PD-1, anti-PD-L1 or anti-CTLA-4, was allowed, and 40% had some.

Study-level findings and limits: The CD4+ and CD8+ T cells in the blood had expanded clonally by week 6 at 0.1 to 3.0 mg/kg. The 0.1-3.0 mg/kg partial responders had among the lowest clonal expansion.

The germline CDR1 and CDR2 sequences are MGHDK and SYGVNS. V trimming: 4 bases; J trimming: 5 bases; junction bases outside the gene matches: 6. CDR3 size: 15 residues. Some clones are missing from TCRdb's copy, which holds only in-frame ones; the method was immunoSEQ multiplex PCR. Of some 66,000 clones listed, over 70% are singletons. For this clone: The target antigen is unknown.

The TCR originated in an adult with an advanced solid tumor such as melanoma, head and neck, liver or kidney cancer. This chain uses TRBV25-1 with TRBJ2-3, with 10 bases identical to TRBD2. The sequencing here drew on CD4+ or CD8+ T cells sorted from blood, taken in a trial of the OX40 agonist ivuxolimab. CDR3 bases: TGTGCCAGCAGTGGACTAGCGGGTGCACAAGATACGCAGTATTTT. This gives the protein CASSGLAGAQDTQYF.